Detailed here is one TCR beta chain. This specimen comes from a study of blood T cell repertoires in COVID-19. Overall study context: The United States, Italy and Spain were the sources of the acute and convalescent COVID-19 samples.

Trimming took off 2 bases at V and 3 bases at J, with 10 bases between the two ends. The germline CDR1 and CDR2 sequences are LNHDA and SQIVND (reference sequence). The length of the CDR3 is 15 residues. Profiling relied on immunoSEQ multiplex PCR, and the TCRdb table lists in-frame clones only, not all of them. The sample consists of 50,000 to 65,000 clones, roughly 84% of them appearing once. V is TRBV19 and J is TRBJ2-2; D unclear. Sequenced material: peripheral blood. The TCR sequence derives from a man aged 60 to 69 with COVID-19, enrolled during active disease. The DNA for the CDR3 is TGTGCCAGTAGTATACCCCAGTTCGACACCGGGGAGCTGTTTTTT. Its translation: CASSIPQFDTGELFF.